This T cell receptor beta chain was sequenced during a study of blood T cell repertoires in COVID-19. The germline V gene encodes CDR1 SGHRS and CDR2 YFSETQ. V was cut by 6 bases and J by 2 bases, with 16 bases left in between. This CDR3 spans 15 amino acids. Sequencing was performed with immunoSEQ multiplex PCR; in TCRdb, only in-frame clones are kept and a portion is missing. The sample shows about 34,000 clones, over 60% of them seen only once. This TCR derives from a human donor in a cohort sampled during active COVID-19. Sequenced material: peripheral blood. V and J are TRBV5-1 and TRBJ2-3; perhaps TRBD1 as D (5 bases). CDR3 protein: CASTQGVTATDTQYF. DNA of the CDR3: TGCGCCAGCACCCAAGGGGTGACAGCCACAGATACGCAGTATTTT. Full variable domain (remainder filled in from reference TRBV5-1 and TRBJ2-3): KAGVTQTPRYLIKTRGQQVTLSCSPISGHRSVSWYQQTPGQGLQFLFEYFSETQRNKGNFPGRFSGRQFSNSRSEMNVSTLELGDSALYLCASTQGVTATDTQYFGPGTRLTVL.